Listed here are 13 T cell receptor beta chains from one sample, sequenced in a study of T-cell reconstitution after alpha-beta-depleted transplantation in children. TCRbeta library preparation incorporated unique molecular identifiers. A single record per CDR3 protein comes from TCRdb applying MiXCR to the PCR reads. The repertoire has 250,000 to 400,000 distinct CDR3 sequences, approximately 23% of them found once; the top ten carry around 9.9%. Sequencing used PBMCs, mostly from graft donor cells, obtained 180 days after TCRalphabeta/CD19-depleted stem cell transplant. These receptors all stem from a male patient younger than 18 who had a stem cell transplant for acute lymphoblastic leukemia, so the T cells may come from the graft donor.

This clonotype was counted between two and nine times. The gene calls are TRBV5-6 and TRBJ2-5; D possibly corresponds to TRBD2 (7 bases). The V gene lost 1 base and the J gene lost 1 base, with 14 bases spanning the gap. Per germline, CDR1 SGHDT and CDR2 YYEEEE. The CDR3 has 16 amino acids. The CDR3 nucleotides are TGTGCCAGCAGCTTGTGGGCGGGGGCGCCCCAAGAGACCCAGTACTTC. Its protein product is CASSLWAGAPQETQYF.

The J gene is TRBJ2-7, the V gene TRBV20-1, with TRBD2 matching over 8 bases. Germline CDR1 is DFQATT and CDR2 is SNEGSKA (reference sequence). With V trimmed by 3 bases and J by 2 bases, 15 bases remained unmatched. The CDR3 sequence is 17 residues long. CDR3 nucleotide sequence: TGCAGTGCTAGGGGATTCCTCCTGACTAGCGCCACCTACGAGCAGTACTTC. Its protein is CSARGFLLTSATYEQYF.

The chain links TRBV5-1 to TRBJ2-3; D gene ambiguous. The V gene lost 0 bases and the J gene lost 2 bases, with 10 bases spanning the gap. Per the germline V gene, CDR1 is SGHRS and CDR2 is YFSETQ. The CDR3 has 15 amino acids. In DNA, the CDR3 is TGCGCCAGCAGCTTGGCCAAGGCGATCACAGATACGCAGTATTTT. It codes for CASSLAKAITDTQYF.

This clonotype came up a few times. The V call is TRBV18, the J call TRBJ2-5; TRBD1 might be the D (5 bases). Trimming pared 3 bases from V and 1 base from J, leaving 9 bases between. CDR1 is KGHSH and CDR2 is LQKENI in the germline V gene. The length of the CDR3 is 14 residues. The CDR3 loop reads CASSPSRGQETQYF. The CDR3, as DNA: TGTGCCAGCTCACCCAGTAGGGGCCAAGAGACCCAGTACTTC.

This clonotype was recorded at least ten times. The CDR3: CASSQERRDPLNEQFF. For the CDR3, the DNA is TGTGCCAGCAGCCAAGAACGACGGGACCCCTTGAATGAGCAGTTCTTC. The chain employs TRBV4-2 and TRBJ2-1; D is perhaps TRBD1 or TRBD2 (5 bases each). V was clipped by 0 bases and J by 7 bases, with 16 bases between them. There are 16 residues in the CDR3. The germline V gene encodes CDR1 LGHNA and CDR2 YNFKEQ.

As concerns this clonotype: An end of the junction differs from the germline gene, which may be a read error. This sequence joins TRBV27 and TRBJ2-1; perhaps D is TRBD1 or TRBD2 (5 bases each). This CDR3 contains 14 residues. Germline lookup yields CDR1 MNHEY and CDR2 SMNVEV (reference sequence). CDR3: CASSPNRMGVSPGF. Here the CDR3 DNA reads TGTGCCAGCAGTCCGAATAGGATGGGGGTTAGCCCAGGCTTC.

Here the CDR3 DNA reads TGTGCCAGCAGTTTTCGGTCTCAGCCCCAGCATTTT. It translates to CASSFRSQPQHF. This chain uses TRBV12-3 or TRBV12-4 with TRBJ1-5; D is undetermined. V was shortened by 3 bases and J by 6 bases, with 6 bases between the two germline ends. The CDR3 consists of 12 residues.

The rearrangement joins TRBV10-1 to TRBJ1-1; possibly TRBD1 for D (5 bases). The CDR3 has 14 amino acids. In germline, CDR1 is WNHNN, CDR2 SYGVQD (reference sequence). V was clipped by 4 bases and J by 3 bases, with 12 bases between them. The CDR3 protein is CASSVAGVDTEAFF. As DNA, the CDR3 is TGCGCCAGCAGTGTTGCGGGGGTGGACACTGAAGCTTTCTTT.

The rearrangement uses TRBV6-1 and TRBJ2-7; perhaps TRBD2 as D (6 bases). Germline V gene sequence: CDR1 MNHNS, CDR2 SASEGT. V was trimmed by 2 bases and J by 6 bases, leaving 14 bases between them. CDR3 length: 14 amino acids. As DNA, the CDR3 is TGTGCCAGCAGTGAACCAGGGAGGACGCGCGAGCAGTACTTC. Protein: CASSEPGRTREQYF.

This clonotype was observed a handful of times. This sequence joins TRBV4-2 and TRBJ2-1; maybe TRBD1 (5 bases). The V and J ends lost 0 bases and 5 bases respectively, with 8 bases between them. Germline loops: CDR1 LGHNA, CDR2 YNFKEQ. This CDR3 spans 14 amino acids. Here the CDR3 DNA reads TGTGCCAGCAGCCAAGATCCCAGGGACAATGAGCAGTTCTTC. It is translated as CASSQDPRDNEQFF.

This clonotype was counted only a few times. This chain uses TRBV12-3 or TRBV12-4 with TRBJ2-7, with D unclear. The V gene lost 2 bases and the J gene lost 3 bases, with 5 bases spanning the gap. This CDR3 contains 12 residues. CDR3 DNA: TGTGCCAGCAGTTTATTAGTCTACGAGCAGTACTTC. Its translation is CASSLLVYEQYF.

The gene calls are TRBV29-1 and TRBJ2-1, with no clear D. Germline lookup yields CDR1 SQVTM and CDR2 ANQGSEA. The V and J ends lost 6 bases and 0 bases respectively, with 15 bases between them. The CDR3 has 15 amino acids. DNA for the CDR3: TGCAGCGTCGTACGTCATTTCAGCTCCTACAATGAGCAGTTCTTC. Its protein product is CSVVRHFSSYNEQFF.

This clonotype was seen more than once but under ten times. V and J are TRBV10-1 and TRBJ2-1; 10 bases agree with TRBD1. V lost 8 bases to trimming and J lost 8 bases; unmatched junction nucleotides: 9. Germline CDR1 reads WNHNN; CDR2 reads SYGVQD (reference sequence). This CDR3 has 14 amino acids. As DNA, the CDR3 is TGCGCCAGCCGGGGGGACAGGGGCAGCGATGAGCAGTTCTTC. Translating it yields CASRGDRGSDEQFF.